This T cell receptor (beta chain) is drawn from a study of beta chain features in type 1 diabetes. Broader study findings: Among all four CD4+ subsets, Type 1 diabetes patients had TCRB CDR3s that were moderately but significantly shorter.

This clone was counted only a few times. Antigen unknown. Other DNA sequences in the same sample also yield this CDR3. Expressed TCRB transcripts got sequenced, as all isolated RNA was reverse transcribed. Data came from immunoSEQ multiplex PCR; TCRdb stores just in-frame clones and leaves some out. The data contain 400,000 or so clones, roughly an eighth of them singletons. The CDR3 length is 11 residues. Trimming removed 3 bases from V and 5 bases from J, with 4 bases in between. Germline-derived CDR1 and CDR2 are SGHNT and YENEEA. The chain combines TRBV11-3 with TRBJ2-5, with no clear D. The material sequenced was naive CD4+ T cells from blood. This receptor was identified in a woman aged 18-29 years with type 1 diabetes. The CDR3 reads CASSFLETQYF. The DNA for the CDR3 is TGTGCCAGCAGCTTCCTCGAGACCCAGTACTTC.